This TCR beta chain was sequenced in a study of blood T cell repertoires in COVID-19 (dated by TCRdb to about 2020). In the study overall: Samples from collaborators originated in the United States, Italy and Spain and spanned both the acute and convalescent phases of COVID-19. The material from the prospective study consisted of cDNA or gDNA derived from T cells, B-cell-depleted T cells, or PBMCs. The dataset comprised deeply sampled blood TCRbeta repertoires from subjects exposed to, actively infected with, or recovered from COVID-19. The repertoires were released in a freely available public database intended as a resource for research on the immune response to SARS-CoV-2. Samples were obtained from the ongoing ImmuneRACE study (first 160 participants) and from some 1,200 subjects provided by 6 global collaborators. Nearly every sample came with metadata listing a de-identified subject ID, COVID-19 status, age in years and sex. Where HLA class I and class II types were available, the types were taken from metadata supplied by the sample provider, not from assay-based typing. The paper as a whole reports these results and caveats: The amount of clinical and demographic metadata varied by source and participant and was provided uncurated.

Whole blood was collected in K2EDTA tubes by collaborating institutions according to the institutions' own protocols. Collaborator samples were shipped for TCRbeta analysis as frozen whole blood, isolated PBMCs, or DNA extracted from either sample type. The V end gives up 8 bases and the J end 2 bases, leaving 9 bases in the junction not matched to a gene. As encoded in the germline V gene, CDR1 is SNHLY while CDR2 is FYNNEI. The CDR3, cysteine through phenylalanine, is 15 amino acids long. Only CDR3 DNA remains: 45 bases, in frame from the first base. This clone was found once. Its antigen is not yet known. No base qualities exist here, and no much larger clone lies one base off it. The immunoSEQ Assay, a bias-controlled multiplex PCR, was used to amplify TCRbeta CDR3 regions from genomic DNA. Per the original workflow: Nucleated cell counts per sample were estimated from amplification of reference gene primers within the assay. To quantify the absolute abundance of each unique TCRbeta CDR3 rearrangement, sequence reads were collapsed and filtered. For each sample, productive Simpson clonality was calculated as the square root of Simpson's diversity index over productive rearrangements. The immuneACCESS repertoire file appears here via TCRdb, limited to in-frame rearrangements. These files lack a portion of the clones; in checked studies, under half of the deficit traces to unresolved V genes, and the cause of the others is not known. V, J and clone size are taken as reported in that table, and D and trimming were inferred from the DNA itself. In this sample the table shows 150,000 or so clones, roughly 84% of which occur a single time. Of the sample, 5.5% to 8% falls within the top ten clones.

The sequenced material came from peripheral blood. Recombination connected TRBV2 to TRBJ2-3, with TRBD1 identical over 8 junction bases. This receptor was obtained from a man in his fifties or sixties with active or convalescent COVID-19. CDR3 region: CASDAQGALTDTQYF. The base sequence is TGTGCCAGCGATGCGCAGGGGGCCCTCACAGATACGCAGTATTTT. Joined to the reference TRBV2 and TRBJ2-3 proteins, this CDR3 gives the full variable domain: EPEVTQTPSHQVTQMGQEVILRCVPISNHLYFYWYRQILGQKVEFLVSFYNNEISEKSEIFDDQFSVERPDGSNFTLKIRSTKLEDSAMYFCASDAQGALTDTQYFGPGTRLTVL.